This record concerns one TCR beta chain sequence. This CDR3 region has 15 residues. Between the trimmed V and J ends, which lost 4 bases and 7 bases, there was a span of 15 bases. The germline V gene has CDR1 SGHRS and CDR2 YFSETQ. The sample belongs to a study of T cell repertoires in ileal Crohn's disease. TCRB immunosequencing input was roughly 500 nanograms of biopsy DNA per sample. Measured with immunoSEQ multiplex PCR; TCRdb has only the in-frame clones, and not every one. The profile shows more than 11,000 clones, 78% of them singletons. J is TRBJ1-6 and V is TRBV5-1; TRBD1 might be the D (5 bases). The receptor was isolated from an adult with Crohn's disease. Sequenced sample: ileal tissue. CDR3 nucleotide sequence: TGCGCCAGCAGCGCGGCGGGGGGTGGGAATTCACCCCTCCACTTT. Protein sequence: CASSAAGGGNSPLHF.